Below, 19 T cell receptor beta chains from the same sample are listed, as sequenced in a study of blood T cells in healthy people across ages. The second PCR ran roughly 6 to 11 cycles with a sample-barcoded 5' primer and J-beta primers. TCRdb reprocessed the 5' RACE reads via MiXCR and lists one record per CDR3 protein. The data show about 640,000 distinct CDR3 sequences, roughly 53% seen once. The sequenced sample consisted of blood. These receptors all come from a man in his 60s in good health.

The V call is TRBV20-1, the J call TRBJ2-3, with TRBD2 identical over 7 bases. The germline gives CDR1 DFQATT, CDR2 SNEGSKA (reference sequence). Trimming cost V 6 bases and J 0 bases; bases outside gene matches: 6. This CDR3 has 14 amino acids. The DNA of the CDR3 is TGCAGTGCACCCGGGACTATTAGCACAGATACGCAGTATTTT. This codes for CSAPGTISTDTQYF.

The chain carries TRBV4-2 and TRBJ2-1; TRBD2 might be the D (6 bases). Germline V gene data show CDR1 as LGHNA and CDR2 as YNFKEQ. The V end lost 0 bases, the J end lost 4 bases, and 19 bases lay between the germline ends. The CDR3 has 18 residues. Here the CDR3 DNA reads TGTGCCAGCAGCCAAGATCTGGCTAGCGCTAACCCATACAATGAGCAGTTCTTC. This translates into CASSQDLASANPYNEQFF.

Only a few counts were recorded for this clonotype. The chain combines TRBV5-1 with TRBJ2-7; tentatively, D is TRBD2 (5 bases). Germline CDR1 SGHRS, CDR2 YFSETQ. Trimming took off 0 bases at V and 4 bases at J, with 20 bases between the two ends. This CDR3 spans 17 amino acids. The CDR3 DNA is TGCGCCAGCAGCTTGGCCCGCGGGCCCTCGGGATTTTACGAGCAGTACTTC. Amino acid sequence: CASSLARGPSGFYEQYF.

The chain combines TRBV6-1 with TRBJ1-4; TRBD1 matches at 9 bases. The CDR3 runs 16 residues. Losses at the gene ends were 0 bases for V and 11 bases for J; bases not matched to a gene: 10. Germline V gene data show CDR1 as MNHNS and CDR2 as SASEGT. The CDR3 DNA reads as TGTGCCAGCAGTGAAGCTTCAGGTGGACAGGGGAGGAAACTGTTTTTT. Translation: CASSEASGGQGRKLFF.

Comment on this clonotype: A much larger clone lies a single base off, so this may be a read error. The genes are TRBV4-1 and TRBJ1-1; D ambiguous. This CDR3 comprises 12 residues. Germline V gene data show CDR1 as MGHRA and CDR2 as YSYEKL. Trimming removed 5 bases from V and 6 bases from J, with 10 bases in between. The CDR3 nucleotides read TGCGCCAGCAGCACCCAGGCGGCTGAAGCTTTCTTT. It yields the protein CASSTQAAEAFF.

In its sample, this clonotype was seen once. V gene TRBV5-1 combines with J gene TRBJ2-3; D gene ambiguous. Per germline, CDR1 SGHRS and CDR2 YFSETQ. Trimming took 2 bases from V and 2 from J, leaving 15 bases between them. This CDR3 contains 16 residues. CDR3 nucleotides: TGCGCCAGCAGCTTCTCGGTCTTTACGACCACAGATACGCAGTATTTT. Translated, it gives CASSFSVFTTTDTQYF.

The chain combines TRBV5-1 with TRBJ1-2; perhaps TRBD1 as D (6 bases). The CDR3 totals 15 residues. Germline V CDR1 and CDR2: SGHRS, YFSETQ. V lost 3 bases to trimming and J lost 8 bases, with 20 bases between them. Here the CDR3 reads CASSSRDNGIRGYTF. CDR3 DNA: TGCGCCAGCAGCTCCCGGGACAACGGTATTCGCGGCTACACCTTC.

Regarding this clonotype: Being one base from a much bigger clone, this may be a read error. The V and J genes are TRBV19 and TRBJ1-1; D remains unclear. Germline V gene data show CDR1 as LNHDA and CDR2 as SQIVND (reference sequence). The V end was cut by 7 bases, the J end by 8 bases, with 20 bases between. The CDR3 is made up of 14 amino acids. CDR3 sequence reads: CASTILERSGEAFF. CDR3 nucleotide sequence: TGTGCCAGTACCATCCTCGAGCGTTCCGGCGAAGCTTTCTTT. The full variable domain, its missing parts supplied by reference TRBV19 and TRBJ1-1, is DGGITQSPKYLFRKEGQNVTLSCEQNLNHDAMYWYRQDPGQGLRLIYYSQIVNDFQKGDIAEGYSVSREKKESFPLTVTSAQKNPTAFYLCASTILERSGEAFFGQGTRLTVV.

CDR3 amino acids: CSVDRGGGGNIQYF. In DNA form, the CDR3 reads TGCAGCGTTGACAGGGGGGGAGGTGGAAACATTCAGTACTTC. The chain has TRBV29-1 and TRBJ2-4; D is perhaps TRBD1 or TRBD2 (7 bases each). This CDR3 is built from 14 residues. Trimming cost V 3 bases and J 6 bases, with 15 bases left between them. Germline V lookup: CDR1 SQVTM, CDR2 ANQGSEA.

This chain links TRBV7-2 with TRBJ2-1; TRBD2 agrees at 8 bases. Trimming removed 2 bases from V and 8 bases from J; junction bases left unmatched: 8. In germline, CDR1 is SGHTA, CDR2 FQGNSA. The CDR3 is made up of 15 amino acids. CDR3 sequence (DNA): TGTGCCAGCAGCTTATCGGGGGGGGCTCCCCATGAGCAGTTCTTC. Encoded protein: CASSLSGGAPHEQFF.

The gene calls are TRBV11-2 and TRBJ2-3; TRBD2 agrees at 8 bases. After removal of 1 base from V and 6 bases from J, the junction contained 9 bases not matched to a gene. CDR1 is SGHAT, CDR2 FQNNGV, per germline. This CDR3 comprises 16 residues. The CDR3 sequence: CASSLVGAGGRDTQYF. DNA for the CDR3: TGTGCCAGCAGCTTAGTGGGGGCGGGGGGCCGTGATACGCAGTATTTT.

This clonotype was found a few times. The chain uses TRBV11-2 and TRBJ2-5; TRBD1 might be the D (5 bases). CDR3 size: 15 residues. The V gene lost 5 bases and the J gene lost 1 base, with 14 bases spanning the gap. CDR1 and CDR2 from the germline V gene are SGHAT and FQNNGV. The CDR3 DNA is TGTGCCAGCAGCACCCCCGACAGCCTCCAAGAGACCCAGTACTTC. This codes for CASSTPDSLQETQYF.

This clonotype was counted between two and nine times. The V gene is TRBV6-5, the J gene TRBJ2-7; 11 bases agree with TRBD2. After removal of 6 bases from V and 6 bases from J, the junction contained 4 bases not matched to a gene. Germline CDR1 and CDR2: MNHEY and SVGAGI. This CDR3 comprises 13 residues. CDR3: CASSRGTSGEQYF. CDR3 DNA: TGTGCCAGCAGCCGGGGGACTAGCGGCGAGCAGTACTTC.

The chain combines TRBV11-2 with TRBJ2-5; perhaps TRBD2 as D (5 bases). The DNA end is more similar to TRBJ2-1, so the J call may be wrong. Germline CDR1 is SGHAT and CDR2 is FQNNGV. The CDR3 sequence is 13 residues long. CDR3 loop: CASSPGLKETQFF. CDR3 in DNA: TGTGCCAGCAGCCCCGGACTGAAAGAGACCCAGTTCTTC.

The V and J genes are TRBV7-6 and TRBJ2-3; D unresolved. The CDR3 sequence is 12 residues long. V dropped 4 bases and J dropped 1 base, with 3 bases sitting between them. Per the germline V gene, CDR1 is SGHVS and CDR2 is FNYEAQ. The CDR3: CASSSGTDTQYF. The CDR3 DNA is TGTGCCAGCAGCTCTGGCACAGATACGCAGTATTTT.

This clonotype was detected a few times. At one of its ends the junction is not consistent with the germline gene, which may arise from a read error. The V call is TRBV12-3 or TRBV12-4, the J call TRBJ1-1; no firm D call. CDR3 size: 12 residues. The CDR3 region is CASSSLLTAAFF. The CDR3 DNA sequence: TGTGCCAGCAGTTCTCTACTCACTGCAGCTTTCTTT.

The chain couples TRBV6-5 to TRBJ1-6; D gene ambiguous. This CDR3 has 13 amino acids. Trimming shortened V by 5 bases and J by 9 bases, and 11 bases separated the two germline ends. Germline CDR1 reads MNHEY; CDR2 reads SVGAGI. For the CDR3, the DNA is TGTGCCAGCAGTGAGAATCCAAGTTCACCCCTCCACTTT. Protein product: CASSENPSSPLHF.

This clonotype was counted a few times. The chain employs TRBV27 and TRBJ2-2; maybe TRBD2 (5 bases). This CDR3 comprises 14 residues. Per germline, CDR1 MNHEY and CDR2 SMNVEV (reference sequence). The V and J ends lost 5 bases and 7 bases respectively, with 14 bases between them. This chain's CDR3 is CASSPIWTGGELFF. Written as DNA, the CDR3 is TGTGCCAGCAGTCCCATCTGGACTGGCGGGGAGCTGTTTTTT.

Only a few counts were recorded for this clonotype. V gene TRBV20-1 combines with J gene TRBJ2-7, with 7 positions matching TRBD1. After removal of 6 bases from V and 4 bases from J, the junction contained 12 bases not matched to a gene. Germline CDR1 and CDR2: DFQATT and SNEGSKA (reference sequence). The CDR3 runs to 14 residues. CDR3 in amino acids: CSAPGQGVTYEQYF. The CDR3 DNA reads as TGCAGTGCCCCGGGGCAGGGGGTTACGTACGAGCAGTACTTC.